Listed below are T cell receptor beta chains from one sample, sequenced in a study of siplizumab effects on memory and regulatory T cells. The repertoire was sequenced with immunoSEQ multiplex PCR; TCRdb's copy has only in-frame clones and lacks some. Here the sample spans some 100,000 clones, approximately 97% being singletons. Material for sequencing was naive CD4+ T cells sorted from blood. These TCRs come from a human donor in good health. Each CDR3 is given with its conserved first and last residue. Each record gives: V gene, CDR3 protein.

v_call: TRBV30
cdr3_aa: CAWSVRGTGRNQETQYF

v_call: TRBV6-1
cdr3_aa: CASSGTVNTQYF

v_call: TRBV6-6
cdr3_aa: CASSYRREETQYF

v_call: TRBV18
cdr3_aa: CASSPGTSGTLEQFF

v_call: TRBV19
cdr3_aa: CASSQTLAGGPDTQYF

v_call: TRBV2
cdr3_aa: CASSLTGTGAFGYTF

v_call: TRBV30
cdr3_aa: CAWSVRGYQPQHF

v_call: TRBV6-5
cdr3_aa: CASSASGANVLTF

v_call: TRBV10-1
cdr3_aa: CASRVRQQKGHGYTF

v_call: TRBV7-6
cdr3_aa: CASSLGDRANQPQHF

v_call: TRBV19
cdr3_aa: CASSLRLAGGNNEQFF

v_call: TRBV5-3
cdr3_aa: CARSFGGTEAFF

v_call: TRBV10-3
cdr3_aa: CAISGRGQGPELNTEAFF

v_call: TRBV5-1
cdr3_aa: CASFLQGGAWDTQYF

v_call: TRBV29-1
cdr3_aa: CSVQGRSTDTQYF

v_call: TRBV5-1
cdr3_aa: CASSVTGGMYNEQFF

v_call: TRBV7-9
cdr3_aa: CASSFVTDGYTF

v_call: TRBV5-4
cdr3_aa: CASSPSSGETYEQYF

v_call: TRBV6-5
cdr3_aa: CASRPGQGAYGYTF

v_call: TRBV11-2
cdr3_aa: CASSLDRGTDTQYF

v_call: TRBV28
cdr3_aa: CASRGGQPASYEQYF

v_call: TRBV7-3
cdr3_aa: CASSFSGGVGGQETQYF

v_call: TRBV7-2
cdr3_aa: CASSRPTPHNYGYTF

v_call: TRBV28
cdr3_aa: CASTLGGDIYNEQFF

v_call: TRBV6-5
cdr3_aa: CASSYRNSNSPLHF

v_call: TRBV5-1
cdr3_aa: CASSIRRRTGSDNEQFF

v_call: TRBV25-1
cdr3_aa: CASSAPQPRYGYTF

v_call: TRBV18
cdr3_aa: CASSQTSGVNLETQYF

v_call: TRBV27
cdr3_aa: CASSLGQGFGEQYF

v_call: TRBV18
cdr3_aa: CASSPPRFEGGAYEQYF

v_call: TRBV11-3
cdr3_aa: CASSSSSGTAYGEQYF

v_call: TRBV30
cdr3_aa: CAWKTIGFTDTQYF

v_call: TRBV6-5
cdr3_aa: CASSPSQATNEKLFF

v_call: TRBV4-1
cdr3_aa: CASSQHQTSGGADTQYF

v_call: TRBV5-1
cdr3_aa: CASSETTGLHQPQHF

v_call: TRBV30
cdr3_aa: CAWSKGLNTEAFF

v_call: TRBV6-5
cdr3_aa: CASSPRLASTDTQYF

v_call: TRBV28
cdr3_aa: CASSLRQVPYEQYF

v_call: TRBV28
cdr3_aa: CASSLSRGFTDTQYF

v_call: TRBV5-1
cdr3_aa: CASSPLGGGLPGELFF

v_call: TRBV6-5
cdr3_aa: CASSSDSAHGKLFF

v_call: TRBV7-9
cdr3_aa: CASSPGGLRGYTF

v_call: TRBV29-1
cdr3_aa: CSVFSSGNTIYF

v_call: TRBV7-3
cdr3_aa: CASSLGRGTYNEQFF

v_call: TRBV5-6
cdr3_aa: CASSSQPGGIAEAFF

v_call: TRBV6-8
cdr3_aa: CASSYWAGQGCGNTIYF

v_call: TRBV11-2
cdr3_aa: CASSLRDSGTGNTEAFF

v_call: TRBV2
cdr3_aa: CASRRDAAGGELFF

v_call: TRBV10-1
cdr3_aa: CASSGGLAGQETQYF

v_call: TRBV18
cdr3_aa: CASSPPSDGETQYF

v_call: TRBV28
cdr3_aa: CASSPPSGANVLTF

v_call: TRBV30
cdr3_aa: CAWTEPGTANTGELFF

v_call: TRBV5-4
cdr3_aa: CASSRLGPEQYF

v_call: TRBV7-3
cdr3_aa: CASSLRPNRGSETQYF

v_call: TRBV2
cdr3_aa: CASSGQGMGKLFF